The clone carrying this T cell receptor (beta chain) showed up many times. Its target is unknown. The record originates from a study of early T cells in non-severe SARS-CoV-2 infection. Study summary: Investigators sequenced bulk RNA drawn from unsorted whole blood, and chains remained unpaired.

Individual cDNA molecules carried attached unique molecular identifiers. TCRdb re-called the 5' RACE reads through MiXCR, storing one row per CDR3 protein. Of fewer than 120,000 distinct CDR3 sequences in the sample, roughly an eighth were seen once. Overall study findings and caveats: Using VDJdb, the matching emphasized anti-spike CD8 responses while missing private and CD4 specificities.

Trimming removed 6 bases from V and 7 bases from J; junction bases left unmatched: 8. CDR1 is DFQATT and CDR2 is SNEGSKA in the germline V gene (reference sequence). There are 14 residues in the CDR3. Sequences were derived from whole blood, sampled at baseline. This TCR came from an adult who was a healthcare worker with PCR-confirmed SARS-CoV-2 infection or an uninfected control (not recorded which). The genes are TRBV20-1 and TRBJ2-2; 10 bases are a match to TRBD2. The CDR3 DNA follows: TGCAGTGCACCCCCTAGCGGGAGTCACGGGGAGCTGTTTTTT. Amino acids: CSAPPSGSHGELFF.